These 14 T cell receptor beta chains were all obtained from the same sample, sequenced in a study of vaccination and CD4 T cells after COVID-19 (dated by TCRdb to between 2021 and 2024). Library creation used PCR. The instrument given in TCRdb is Illumina iSeq 100. DNA from cultured CD4+ T cells was subjected to TCR sequencing with the Oncomine TCR Beta short-read assay at the Johns Hopkins FTIC core. The raw public data were reprocessed by TCRdb itself: fastp quality trimming at Q25, MiXCR clonotype calling, in-frame beta chains only. One record per CDR3 amino acid sequence lists the most common genes and DNA. This sample holds under 20,000 distinct CDR3 sequences; roughly 30% were observed only once. The leading ten clones occupy around 14% of the sample. No cognate antigen is known for these TCRs. The treatment or condition tag for this specimen amounts to: approximately 10-day PBMC culture with coronavirus spike peptide pools or control peptides (ViraFEST assay).

The sequencing sample was made of cultured CD4+ T cells from blood. These receptor sequences come from a human donor with COVID-19.

The CDR3 is CASSYVVGQGLATNEKLFF. In DNA, the CDR3 is TGTGCCAGCAGTTACGTCGTTGGACAGGGCCTTGCAACTAATGAAAAACTGTTTTTT. V and J are TRBV6-2 or TRBV6-3 and TRBJ1-4, with TRBD1 matching over 8 bases. Germline V gene data show CDR1 as MNHEY and CDR2 as SVGEGT. Losses at the gene ends were 2 bases for V and 0 bases for J; bases not matched to a gene: 11. The CDR3 is 19 residues long.

V gene TRBV6-1 combines with J gene TRBJ2-3; 8 bases are shared with TRBD2. J lost 3 bases, V lost 2 bases, and 1 base had no gene match. Germline lookup yields CDR1 MNHNS and CDR2 SASEGT. The CDR3 length is 14 residues. The CDR3 region is CASSESGRTDTQYF. CDR3 nucleotides: TGTGCCAGCAGTGAAAGCGGGAGAACAGATACGCAGTATTTT.

V is TRBV7-8 and J is TRBJ2-1; 7 bases map to TRBD1. This CDR3 contains 13 residues. Germline V gene lookup returns CDR1 SGHVS and CDR2 FQNEAQ. The V and J ends lost 4 bases and 7 bases, in that order; junction bases with no gene match: 4. The DNA for the CDR3 is TGTGCCAGCAGCTCAGGGACAGAGAATGAGCAGTTCTTC. This codes for CASSSGTENEQFF.

This clonotype has a handful of counts. The rearrangement links TRBV19 to TRBJ1-5, with D perhaps TRBD1 (6 bases). CDR1 is LNHDA and CDR2 is SQIVND in the germline V gene (reference sequence). The V end was cut by 7 bases, the J end by 0 bases, with 10 bases between. This CDR3 contains 14 residues. The CDR3 is CASNTGYSNQPQHF. The CDR3 DNA reads TGTGCCAGTAATACAGGGTATAGCAATCAGCCCCAGCATTTT.

This clonotype has just a few counts. The chain links TRBV11-3 to TRBJ1-2, with D unclear. The CDR3 has 16 amino acids. Per germline, CDR1 SGHNT and CDR2 YENEEA. The V end lost 2 bases, the J end lost 0 bases, and 13 bases lay between the germline ends. The CDR3 region is CASSLRTPDPNYGYTF. DNA of the CDR3: TGTGCCAGCAGCTTACGTACCCCCGACCCTAACTATGGCTACACCTTC. The variable domain in full, completed from reference TRBV11-3 and TRBJ1-2, reads EAGVVQSPRYKIIEKKQPVAFWCNPISGHNTLYWYLQNLGQGPELLIRYENEEAVDDSQLPKDRFSAERLKGVDSTLKIQPAELGDSAVYLCASSLRTPDPNYGYTFGSGTRLTVV.

This clonotype was picked up a small number of times. The chain joins TRBV19 to TRBJ2-6, with D perhaps TRBD2 (7 bases). The CDR3 is made up of 15 amino acids. The V end lost 6 bases, the J end lost 2 bases, and 11 bases lay between the germline ends. CDR1 and CDR2 (germline): LNHDA, SQIVND (reference sequence). As DNA, the CDR3 is TGTGCCAGTAGCGCGGGGGCGACTGGGGCCAACGTCCTGACTTTC. This encodes CASSAGATGANVLTF.

The chain carries TRBV7-2 and TRBJ2-1; TRBD2 matches 8 bases. The CDR3 totals 15 residues. Germline V lookup: CDR1 SGHTA, CDR2 FQGNSA. Trimming cost V 6 bases and J 7 bases; bases outside gene matches: 11. The CDR3 here is CASRLTAGGWNEQFF. The CDR3 DNA is TGTGCCAGCAGGCTGACCGCGGGAGGTTGGAATGAGCAGTTCTTC.

This clonotype was counted between two and nine times. The CDR3 bases are TGCAGTGCTAGAGATGGGAGGTCTAACTATGGCTACACCTTC. The encoded protein is CSARDGRSNYGYTF. The chain links TRBV20-1 to TRBJ1-2, with no clear D. Germline CDR1 DFQATT, CDR2 SNEGSKA (reference sequence). The CDR3 is 14 amino acids. V lost 0 bases to trimming and J lost 0 bases, with 8 bases between them.

The V and J genes are TRBV7-2 and TRBJ1-5, with D possibly being TRBD1 (5 bases). The CDR3 length is 14 residues. V was pared by 6 bases and J by 9 bases, with 18 bases between. Germline CDR1 SGHTA, CDR2 FQGNSA. The CDR3: CASSLPGGAGPQHF. In nucleotides, the CDR3 is TGTGCCAGCAGTCTCCCCGGCGGGGCGGGGCCCCAGCATTTT. Full variable domain (remainder filled in from reference TRBV7-2 and TRBJ1-5): GAGVSQSPSNKVTEKGKDVELRCDPISGHTALYWYRQSLGQGLEFLIYFQGNSAPDKSGLPSDRFSAERTGGSVSTLTIQRTQQEDSAVYLCASSLPGGAGPQHFGDGTRLSIL.

The chain combines TRBV29-1 with TRBJ1-2; TRBD1 agrees at 8 bases. Looked up from germline, CDR1 is SQVTM and CDR2 is ANQGSEA. CDR3 length: 12 amino acids. The J segment lost 5 bases and the V segment lost 5 bases, leaving 4 bases of the junction unmatched. CDR3 in amino acids: CSVRTGKYGYTF. CDR3 in DNA: TGCAGCGTTCGGACAGGGAAATATGGCTACACCTTC. Combining the CDR3 with reference TRBV29-1 and TRBJ1-2 gives the whole variable domain SAVISQKPSRDICQRGTSLTIQCQVDSQVTMMFWYRQQPGQSLTLIATANQGSEATYESGFVIDKFPISRPNLTFSTLTVSNMSPEDSSIYLCSVRTGKYGYTFGSGTRLTVV.

This clonotype has just a few counts. J is TRBJ2-7 and V is TRBV6-1, with D possibly matching TRBD1 (5 bases). The CDR3 contains 14 residues. The germline gives CDR1 MNHNS, CDR2 SASEGT. V lost 10 bases and J lost 0, with 16 bases in between. CDR3 DNA: TGTGCCAACAGGAGAGACAGATACTCCTACGAGCAGTACTTC. It translates to CANRRDRYSYEQYF.

The V call is TRBV19, the J call TRBJ1-1; no definite D call. V shed 2 bases and J shed 0 bases, with 10 bases lying between them. The CDR3 spans 15 residues. The germline V gene encodes CDR1 LNHDA and CDR2 SQIVND (reference sequence). The CDR3 loop is CASSIQVSLNTEAFF. The CDR3 coding sequence is TGTGCCAGTAGTATACAGGTCTCATTGAACACTGAAGCTTTCTTT.

This clonotype was detected a few times. The rearrangement joins TRBV6-1 to TRBJ1-5; tentative D call: TRBD1 (5 bases). This CDR3 has 15 amino acids. Trimming shortened V by 6 bases and J by 0 bases, and 12 bases separated the two germline ends. Per the germline V gene, CDR1 is MNHNS and CDR2 is SASEGT. The CDR3 nucleotides read TGTGCCAGCAGCCGGGGGACGGATAGCAATCAGCCCCAGCATTTT. Amino acids: CASSRGTDSNQPQHF.

This CDR3 is CASSYSGGTSGHKETQYF. As DNA, the CDR3 is TGTGCCAGCAGTTACTCGGGGGGGACTAGCGGACACAAAGAGACCCAGTACTTC. The chain has TRBV6-5 and TRBJ2-5; 11 nucleotides align to TRBD2. CDR1 and CDR2 from the germline V gene are MNHEY and SVGAGI. Trimming took 0 bases from V and 3 from J; bases not matched to a gene: 9. The CDR3 sequence is 18 residues long.